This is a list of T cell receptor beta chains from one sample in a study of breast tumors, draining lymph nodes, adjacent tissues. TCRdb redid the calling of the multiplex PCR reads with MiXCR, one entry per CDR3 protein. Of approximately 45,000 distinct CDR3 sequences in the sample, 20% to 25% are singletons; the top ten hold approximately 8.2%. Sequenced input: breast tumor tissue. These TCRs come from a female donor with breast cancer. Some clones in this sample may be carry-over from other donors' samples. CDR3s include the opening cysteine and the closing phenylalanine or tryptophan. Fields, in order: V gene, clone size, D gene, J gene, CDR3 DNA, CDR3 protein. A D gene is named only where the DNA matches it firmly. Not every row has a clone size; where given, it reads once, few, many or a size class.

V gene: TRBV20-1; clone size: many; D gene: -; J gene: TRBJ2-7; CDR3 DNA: TGCAGTGCTAGAGATGGTGGGGGGGCTCACGAGCAGTACTTC; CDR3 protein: CSARDGGGAHEQYF
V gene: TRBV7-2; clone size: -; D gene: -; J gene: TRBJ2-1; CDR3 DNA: TGTGCCAGCAGCTCAACGAGCGGATTCTACAATGAGCAGTTCTTC; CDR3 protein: CASSSTSGFYNEQFF
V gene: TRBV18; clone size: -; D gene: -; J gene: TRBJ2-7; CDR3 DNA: TGTGCCAGCTCACTCCAAGGGTCCTCCTACGAGCAGTACTTC; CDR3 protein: CASSLQGSSYEQYF
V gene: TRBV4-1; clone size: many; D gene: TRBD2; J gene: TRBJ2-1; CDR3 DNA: TGCGCCAGCACTAGAGGACTAGCGGGGGACCAAGGGAATGAGCAGTTCTTC; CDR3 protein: CASTRGLAGDQGNEQFF
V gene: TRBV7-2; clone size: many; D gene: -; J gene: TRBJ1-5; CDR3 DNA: TGTGCCAGCAGCTTAGAGGCTGACCCTCCTCAATTACCTAATCAGCCCCAGCATTTT; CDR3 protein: CASSLEADPPQLPNQPQHF
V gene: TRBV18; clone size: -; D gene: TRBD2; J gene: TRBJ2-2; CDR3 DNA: TGTGCCAGCTCACCATTTGGCGGGGGAACGAACACCGGGGAGCTGTTTTTT; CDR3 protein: CASSPFGGGTNTGELFF
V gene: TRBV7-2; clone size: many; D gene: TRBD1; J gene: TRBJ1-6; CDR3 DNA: TGTGCCAGCAGCCGGGACAGGGTCTCACCCCTCCACTTT; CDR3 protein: CASSRDRVSPLHF
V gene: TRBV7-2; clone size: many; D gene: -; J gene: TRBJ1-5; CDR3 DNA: TGTGCCAGCAGCTTAGATCCTACTTTGCAGCCCCAGCATTTT; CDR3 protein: CASSLDPTLQPQHF
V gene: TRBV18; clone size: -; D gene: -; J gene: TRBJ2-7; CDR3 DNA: TGTGCCAGCTCAGGGACGGTAGCCTACGAGCAGTACTTC; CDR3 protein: CASSGTVAYEQYF
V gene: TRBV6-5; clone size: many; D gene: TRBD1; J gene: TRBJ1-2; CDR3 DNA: TGTGCCAGCAGCCCGGGACAGGGGGCGATTGGCTACACCTTC; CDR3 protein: CASSPGQGAIGYTF
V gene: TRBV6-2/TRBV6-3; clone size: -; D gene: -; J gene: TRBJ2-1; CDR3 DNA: TGTGCCAGCAGTTATATCGTGGACCCACGCTACAATGAGCAGTTCTTC; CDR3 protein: CASSYIVDPRYNEQFF
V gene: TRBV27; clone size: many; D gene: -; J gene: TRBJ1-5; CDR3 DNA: TGTGCCAGCAGTCCCCTAGGAGGATCCAATCAGCCCCAGCATTTT; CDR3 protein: CASSPLGGSNQPQHF
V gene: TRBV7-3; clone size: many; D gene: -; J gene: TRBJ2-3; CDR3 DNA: TGTGCCGGCGACAAGGCCGCAGATACGCAGTATTTT; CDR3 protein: CAGDKAADTQYF
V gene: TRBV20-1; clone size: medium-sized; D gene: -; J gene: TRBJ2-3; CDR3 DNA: TGCAGTGCTAACCGGGGCCGTTTAGATACGCAGTATTTT; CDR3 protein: CSANRGRLDTQYF
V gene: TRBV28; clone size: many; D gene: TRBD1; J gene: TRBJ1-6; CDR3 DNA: TGTGCCAGCAGTTTAGGACAGGGTGGATTGCCCCTCCACTTT; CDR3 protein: CASSLGQGGLPLHF
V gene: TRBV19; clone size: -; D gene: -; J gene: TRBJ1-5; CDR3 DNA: TGTGCCAGTAGTATCTTCAGGGTTTCGAGTGTCGTGAGCAATCAGCCCCAGCATTTT; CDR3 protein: CASSIFRVSSVVSNQPQHF